This T cell receptor (beta chain) was observed in a study of neurological immune-mediated disorders. Unsorted libraries were derived from 2 million PBMCs stored at -80 C. The V gene lost 0 bases and the J gene lost 3 bases, with 12 bases spanning the gap. This CDR3 has 14 residues. From germline, CDR1 is DFQATT and CDR2 SNEGSKA (reference sequence). TCRdb called the 5' RACE reads again in MiXCR, with one record for every CDR3 protein. The table includes 20,000 to 30,000 distinct CDR3 sequences, around 15% detected once. At least ten counts were recorded for this clonotype. This chain connects TRBV20-1 to TRBJ2-7; tentatively, D is TRBD2 (6 bases). Sequencing was performed on PBMCs. The clonotype originates from a woman between 40 and 55 years old with HTLV-1-associated myelopathy (HAM/TSP). CDR3 protein: CSAREKAGHYEQYF. The CDR3 DNA reads TGCAGTGCTAGAGAGAAAGCGGGCCACTACGAGCAGTACTTC.